This T cell receptor beta chain emerged from a study of T cells after posttransplantation cyclophosphamide. Ten or more counts support this clone. Its antigen remains unknown. Measured with immunoSEQ multiplex PCR; TCRdb has only the in-frame clones, and not every one. Listed for the sample are tens of thousands of clones, none seen a single time. V trimming: 4 bases; J trimming: 3 bases; junction bases outside the gene matches: 8. This CDR3 has 16 residues. Germline assignment: CDR1 LNHDA and CDR2 SQIVND (reference sequence). Study-wide findings and caveats: Later blood repertoires were often dominated by clones from the donor CD8+ memory compartment. After PTCy, TRB diversity resembled that of CNI/methotrexate controls.

The chain links TRBV19 to TRBJ2-5; the match to TRBD2 covers 10 bases. Sequenced material: PBMCs. This clonotype was sampled from a man aged 45-65 years in good health, CMV-negative, and a related stem cell transplant donor. This CDR3 reads CASSRRASGGEETQYF. The CDR3 region has the DNA TGTGCCAGTAGTAGGAGGGCGAGCGGGGGGGAAGAGACCCAGTACTTC.